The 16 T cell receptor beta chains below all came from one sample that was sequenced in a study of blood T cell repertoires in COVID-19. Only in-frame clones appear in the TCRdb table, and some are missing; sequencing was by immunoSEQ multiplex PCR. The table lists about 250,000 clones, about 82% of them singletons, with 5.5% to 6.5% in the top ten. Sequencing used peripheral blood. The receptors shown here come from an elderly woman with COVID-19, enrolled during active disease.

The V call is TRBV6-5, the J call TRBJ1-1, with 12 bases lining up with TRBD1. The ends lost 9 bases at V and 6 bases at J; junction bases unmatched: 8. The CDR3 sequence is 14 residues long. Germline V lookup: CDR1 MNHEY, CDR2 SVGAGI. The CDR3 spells CASSGTGGLAEAFF. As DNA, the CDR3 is TGTGCCAGTAGCGGGACAGGGGGCCTCGCTGAAGCTTTCTTT.

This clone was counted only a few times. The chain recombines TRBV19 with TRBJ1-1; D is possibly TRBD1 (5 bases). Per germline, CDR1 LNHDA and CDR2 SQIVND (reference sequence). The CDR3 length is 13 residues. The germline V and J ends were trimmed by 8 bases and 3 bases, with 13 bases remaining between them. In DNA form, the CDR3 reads TGTGCCAGTTCTCCGGGGGTGGACACTGAAGCTTTCTTT. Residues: CASSPGVDTEAFF.

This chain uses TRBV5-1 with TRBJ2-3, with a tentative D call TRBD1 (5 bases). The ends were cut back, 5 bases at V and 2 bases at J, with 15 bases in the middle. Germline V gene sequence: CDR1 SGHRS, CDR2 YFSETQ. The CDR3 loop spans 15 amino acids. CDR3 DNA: TGCGCCAGCAGTCCAGATGGGGCTCCCACAGATACGCAGTATTTT. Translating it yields CASSPDGAPTDTQYF.

This CDR3 is CASSPAADTQYF. CDR3 coding DNA: TGTGCCAGCAGCCCGGCGGCAGATACGCAGTATTTT. The chain is built from TRBV7-2 and TRBJ2-3; D uncertain. In germline, CDR1 is SGHTA, CDR2 FQGNSA. The CDR3 has 12 residues. V was cut by 5 bases and J by 4 bases, with 7 bases left in between.

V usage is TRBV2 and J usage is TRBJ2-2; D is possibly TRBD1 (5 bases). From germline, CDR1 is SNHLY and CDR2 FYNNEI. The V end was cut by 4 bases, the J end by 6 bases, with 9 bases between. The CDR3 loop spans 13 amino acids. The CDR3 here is CASSVSRAGELFF. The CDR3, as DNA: TGTGCCAGCAGTGTGAGCAGGGCCGGGGAGCTGTTTTTT.

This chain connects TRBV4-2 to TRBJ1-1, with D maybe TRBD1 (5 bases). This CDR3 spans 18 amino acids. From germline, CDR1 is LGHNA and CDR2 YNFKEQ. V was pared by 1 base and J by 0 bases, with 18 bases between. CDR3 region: CASSQAPGRVGMNTEAFF. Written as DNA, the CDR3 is TGTGCCAGCAGCCAAGCCCCTGGCAGGGTAGGCATGAACACTGAAGCTTTCTTT.

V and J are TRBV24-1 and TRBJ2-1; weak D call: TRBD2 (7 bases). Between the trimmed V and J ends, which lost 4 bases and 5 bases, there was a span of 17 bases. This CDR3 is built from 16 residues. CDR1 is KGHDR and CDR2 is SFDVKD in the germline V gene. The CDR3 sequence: CATSDPGAGAHNEQFF. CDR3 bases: TGTGCCACCAGTGACCCTGGTGCGGGGGCCCACAATGAGCAGTTCTTC.

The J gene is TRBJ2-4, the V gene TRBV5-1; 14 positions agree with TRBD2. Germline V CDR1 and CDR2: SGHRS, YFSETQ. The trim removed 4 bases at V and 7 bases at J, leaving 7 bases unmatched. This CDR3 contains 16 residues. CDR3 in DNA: TGCGCCAGCAGCACGGGACTAGCGGGGGAGACGAACATTCAGTACTTC. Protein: CASSTGLAGETNIQYF.

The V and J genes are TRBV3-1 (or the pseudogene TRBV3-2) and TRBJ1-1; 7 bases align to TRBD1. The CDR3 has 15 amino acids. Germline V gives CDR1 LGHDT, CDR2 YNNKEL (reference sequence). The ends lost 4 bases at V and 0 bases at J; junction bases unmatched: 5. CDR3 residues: CASSPTGTMNTEAFF. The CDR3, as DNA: TGTGCCAGCAGCCCGACAGGGACCATGAACACTGAAGCTTTCTTT.

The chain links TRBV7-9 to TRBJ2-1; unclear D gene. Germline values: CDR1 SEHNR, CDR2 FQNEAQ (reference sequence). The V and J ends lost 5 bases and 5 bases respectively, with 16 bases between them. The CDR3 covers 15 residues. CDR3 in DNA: TGTGCCAGCAGCCCCCGCACAGCTTCCAACAATGAGCAGTTCTTC. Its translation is CASSPRTASNNEQFF.

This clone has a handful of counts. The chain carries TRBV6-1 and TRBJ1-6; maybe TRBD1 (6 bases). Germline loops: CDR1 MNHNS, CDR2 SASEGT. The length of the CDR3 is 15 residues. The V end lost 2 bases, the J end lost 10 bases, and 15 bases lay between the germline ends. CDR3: CASSERGGLGSPLHF. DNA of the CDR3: TGTGCCAGCAGTGAAAGGGGGGGGCTTGGGTCACCCCTCCACTTT.

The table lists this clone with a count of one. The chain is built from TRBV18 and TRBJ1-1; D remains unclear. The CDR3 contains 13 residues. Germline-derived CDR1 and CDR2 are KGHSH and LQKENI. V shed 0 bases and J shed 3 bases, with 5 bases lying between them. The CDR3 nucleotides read TGTGCCAGCTCACCACCGGGAGACACTGAAGCTTTCTTT. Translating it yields CASSPPGDTEAFF.

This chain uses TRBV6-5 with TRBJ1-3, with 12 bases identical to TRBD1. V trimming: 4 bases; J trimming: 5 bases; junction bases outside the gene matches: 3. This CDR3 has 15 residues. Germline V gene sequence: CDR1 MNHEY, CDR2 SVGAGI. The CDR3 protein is CASSSGTGGRNTIYF. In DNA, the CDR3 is TGTGCCAGCAGTTCCGGGACAGGGGGCAGAAACACCATATATTTT.

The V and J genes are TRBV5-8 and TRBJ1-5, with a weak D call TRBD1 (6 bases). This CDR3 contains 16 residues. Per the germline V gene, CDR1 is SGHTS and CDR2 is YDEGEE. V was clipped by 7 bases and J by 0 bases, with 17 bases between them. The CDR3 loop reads CASVDWTDPSNQPQHF. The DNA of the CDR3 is TGTGCCAGCGTCGACTGGACAGATCCTAGCAATCAGCCCCAGCATTTT.

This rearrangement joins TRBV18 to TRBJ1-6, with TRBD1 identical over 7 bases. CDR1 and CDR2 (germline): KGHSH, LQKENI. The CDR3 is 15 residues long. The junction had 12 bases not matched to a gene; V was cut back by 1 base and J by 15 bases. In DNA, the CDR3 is TGTGCCAGCTCACCACTAAGGACAGGTATGGAAGGCCTCCACTTT. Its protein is CASSPLRTGMEGLHF.

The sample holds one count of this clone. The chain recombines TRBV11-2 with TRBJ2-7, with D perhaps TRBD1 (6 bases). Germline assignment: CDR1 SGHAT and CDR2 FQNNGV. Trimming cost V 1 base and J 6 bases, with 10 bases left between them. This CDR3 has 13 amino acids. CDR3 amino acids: CASSLGTVGEQYV. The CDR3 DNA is TGTGCCAGCAGCTTAGGGACAGTGGGCGAGCAGTACGTC.